Sequencing of this T cell receptor (beta chain) was carried out in a study of T cell changes during pregnancy in multiple sclerosis. TCRdb keeps only in-frame clones here, not all; method: immunoSEQ multiplex PCR. The table includes around 35,000 clones, around 92% detected once. Germline CDR1 MDHEN, CDR2 SYDVKM. Trimming shortened V by 2 bases and J by 1 base, and 20 bases separated the two germline ends. The CDR3 runs 18 residues. This sequence was found in a female donor with multiple sclerosis, enrolled in a pregnancy study. The sample was CD4+ T cells from peripheral blood mononuclear cells, taken after pregnancy. The rearrangement uses TRBV28 and TRBJ2-5; D is possibly TRBD2 (6 bases). This CDR3 is CASSLAAVGSPLQETQYF. CDR3 nucleotide sequence: TGTGCCAGCAGTTTAGCGGCGGTCGGGAGCCCCCTCCAAGAGACCCAGTACTTC.